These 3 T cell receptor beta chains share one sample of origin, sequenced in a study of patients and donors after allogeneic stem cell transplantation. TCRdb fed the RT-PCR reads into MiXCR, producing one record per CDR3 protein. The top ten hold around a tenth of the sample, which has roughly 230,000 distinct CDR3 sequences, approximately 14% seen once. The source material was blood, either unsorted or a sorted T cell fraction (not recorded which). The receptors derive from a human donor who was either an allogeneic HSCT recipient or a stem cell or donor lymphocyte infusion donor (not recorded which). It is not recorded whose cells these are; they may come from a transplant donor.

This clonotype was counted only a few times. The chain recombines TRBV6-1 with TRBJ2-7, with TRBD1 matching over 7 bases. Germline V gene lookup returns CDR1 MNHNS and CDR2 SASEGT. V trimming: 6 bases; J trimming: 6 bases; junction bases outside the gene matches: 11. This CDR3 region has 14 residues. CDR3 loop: CASRERQGASEQYF. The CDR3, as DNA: TGTGCCAGCAGGGAACGACAGGGCGCATCCGAGCAGTACTTC.

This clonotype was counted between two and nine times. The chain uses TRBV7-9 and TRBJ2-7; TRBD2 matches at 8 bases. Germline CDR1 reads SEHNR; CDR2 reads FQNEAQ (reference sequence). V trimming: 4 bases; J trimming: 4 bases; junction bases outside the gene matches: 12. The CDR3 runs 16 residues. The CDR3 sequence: CASSSNFAGGGYEQYF. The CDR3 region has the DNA TGTGCCAGCAGCTCCAACTTCGCGGGGGGAGGATACGAGCAGTACTTC.

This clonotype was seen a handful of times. The CDR3: CASSPLTGSPRGYTF. The CDR3 DNA reads TGTGCCAGCTCACCGTTGACAGGATCCCCTAGAGGCTACACCTTC. V gene TRBV18 combines with J gene TRBJ1-2, with D tentatively TRBD1 (6 bases). The germline V and J ends were trimmed by 3 bases and 8 bases, with 19 bases remaining between them. This CDR3 is 15 amino acids long. Germline CDR1 is KGHSH and CDR2 is LQKENI.